The 28 T cell receptor beta chains reported below all come from one sample, sequenced in a study of OX40 agonist ivuxolimab in advanced cancers. The protocol was immunoSEQ multiplex PCR, while the TCRdb copy is restricted to in-frame clones and leaves out a portion. The sample includes tens of thousands of clones, around 85% of them seen just once. The sequencing here drew on CD4+ or CD8+ T cells sorted from blood, taken in a trial of the OX40 agonist ivuxolimab. The receptors were gathered from an adult with an advanced solid tumor such as melanoma, head and neck, liver or kidney cancer.

The CDR3 is CASSRDSGYNEQFF. The CDR3 DNA follows: TGTGCCAGCAGCCGGGACAGTGGGTACAATGAGCAGTTCTTC. V gene TRBV7-6 combines with J gene TRBJ2-1; 7 bases align to TRBD1. CDR1 and CDR2 from the germline V gene are SGHVS and FNYEAQ. The V gene end was trimmed by 5 bases and the J gene end by 4 bases; junction bases not matched to a gene: 5. The CDR3 spans 14 residues.

V is TRBV7-6 and J is TRBJ2-5; D may be TRBD1 or TRBD2 (6 bases each). The V and J ends lost 4 bases and 4 bases respectively, with 25 bases between them. Per the germline V gene, CDR1 is SGHVS and CDR2 is FNYEAQ. The CDR3 extends over 18 amino acids. The CDR3 bases are TGTGCCAGCAGCTCATATCAGAGGGGGGCAGTGAAGGTAGAGACCCAGTACTTC. Amino acids: CASSSYQRGAVKVETQYF.

The chain uses TRBV11-2 and TRBJ2-6; D is undetermined. There are 12 residues in the CDR3. Germline V gene lookup returns CDR1 SGHAT and CDR2 FQNNGV. Trimming removed 11 bases from V and 2 bases from J, with 7 bases in between. CDR3 sequence (DNA): TGTGCCCTTGGCGCTGGGGCCAACGTCCTGACTTTC. This sequence encodes CALGAGANVLTF. Supplemented by reference TRBV11-2 and TRBJ2-6, the full variable domain reads EAGVAQSPRYKIIEKRQSVAFWCNPISGHATLYWYQQILGQGPKLLIQFQNNGVVDDSQLPKDRFSAERLKGVDSTLKIQPAKLEDSAVYLCALGAGANVLTFGAGSRLTVL.

Comments on this clone: Its ends do not fully match the called genes, so a read error is possible. The chain carries TRBV7-8 and TRBJ1-2; D gene unclear. Germline values: CDR1 SGHVS, CDR2 FQNEAQ. CDR3 length equals 13 residues. CDR3 DNA: TGTGCCAGCAGCTTATTTCCTCTCTATGACTACACCTTC. Its protein is CASSLFPLYDYTF. Full variable domain (missing parts from reference TRBV7-8 and TRBJ1-2): GAGVSQSPRYKVAKRGQDVALRCDPISGHVSLFWYQQALGQGPEFLTYFQNEAQLDKSGLPSDRFFAERPEGSVSTLKIQRTQQEDSAVYLCASSLFPLYDYTFGSGTRLTVV.

Here the CDR3 DNA reads TGTGCCAGCAGTGGCGGTGCGTTCACTCTTACCTACGAGCAGTACTTC. Translated, it gives CASSGGAFTLTYEQYF. V gene TRBV28 combines with J gene TRBJ2-7; D is unclear. V shed 5 bases and J shed 2 bases, with 19 bases lying between them. The CDR3 consists of 16 residues. Germline V gene lookup returns CDR1 MDHEN and CDR2 SYDVKM. Variable domain in full (rest from reference TRBV28 and TRBJ2-7): DVKVTQSSRYLVKRTGEKVFLECVQDMDHENMFWYRQDPGLGLRLIYFSYDVKMKEKGDIPEGYSVSREKKERFSLILESASTNQTSMYLCASSGGAFTLTYEQYFGPGTRLTVT.

This clone turned up a few times. The chain links TRBV4-1 to TRBJ2-7; TRBD1 agrees at 7 bases. The CDR3 extends over 15 amino acids. V dropped 1 base and J dropped 6; count of bases not matched to a gene: 9. Germline CDR1 and CDR2: MGHRA and YSYEKL. The CDR3 reads CASSQGQGYSSEQYF. As DNA, the CDR3 is TGCGCCAGCAGCCAAGGACAGGGCTACTCTAGCGAGCAGTACTTC.

The chain is built from TRBV7-6 and TRBJ2-3; 7 nucleotides match TRBD2. The CDR3 sequence is 14 residues long. With 4 bases clipped from V and 4 bases from J, the junction kept 5 bases outside the gene matches. Germline values: CDR1 SGHVS, CDR2 FNYEAQ. For the CDR3, the DNA is TGTGCCAGCAGCTCTAGCGGAGGGGCAGATACGCAGTATTTT. This codes for CASSSSGGADTQYF.

This chain joins TRBV11-2 and TRBJ1-4; tentative D call: TRBD1 (6 bases). The CDR3 sequence is 15 residues long. The V gene lost 3 bases and the J gene lost 4 bases, with 12 bases spanning the gap. Germline lookup yields CDR1 SGHAT and CDR2 FQNNGV. The CDR3 nucleotides are TGTGCCAGCAGCTTGGACCTAGGGGGTAATGAAAAACTGTTTTTT. Translating it yields CASSLDLGGNEKLFF. Full variable domain (rest looked up from reference TRBV11-2 and TRBJ1-4): EAGVAQSPRYKIIEKRQSVAFWCNPISGHATLYWYQQILGQGPKLLIQFQNNGVVDDSQLPKDRFSAERLKGVDSTLKIQPAKLEDSAVYLCASSLDLGGNEKLFFGSGTQLSVL.

The chain combines TRBV7-9 with TRBJ1-2; D possibly corresponds to TRBD1 (5 bases). CDR3 length: 16 residues. The ends were cut back, 3 bases at V and 2 bases at J, with 16 bases in the middle. Germline CDR1 is SEHNR and CDR2 is FQNEAQ (reference sequence). Written as DNA, the CDR3 is TGTGCCAGCAGCTTTACGACAGACTTTTTCAACTATGGCTACACCTTC. Translating it yields CASSFTTDFFNYGYTF.

This clone was seen just once. The chain couples TRBV4-1 to TRBJ1-3; no definite D call. The CDR3 spans 13 residues. V was cut by 0 bases and J by 8 bases, with 8 bases left in between. From germline, CDR1 is MGHRA and CDR2 YSYEKL. CDR3 DNA sequence: TGCGCCAGCAGCCAAGATGCTGGGGACACCATATATTTT. As protein: CASSQDAGDTIYF.

The rearrangement uses TRBV27 and TRBJ2-7, with 11 bases aligning to TRBD1. There are 14 residues in the CDR3. The V and J ends lost 7 bases and 3 bases, in that order; junction bases with no gene match: 5. The germline gives CDR1 MNHEY, CDR2 SMNVEV (reference sequence). The CDR3 is CASTGTGGFYEQYF. The CDR3, as DNA: TGTGCCAGCACTGGGACAGGGGGGTTCTACGAGCAGTACTTC.

DNA of the CDR3: TGTGCCTGGAGTAAGGCGGGGGGGCGATACTACGAGCAGTACTTC. Translating it yields CAWSKAGGRYYEQYF. V and J are TRBV30 and TRBJ2-7; 9 nucleotides align to TRBD2. Germline lookup yields CDR1 GTSNPN and CDR2 SVGIG (reference sequence). Trimming took 2 bases from V and 3 from J; bases not matched to a gene: 8. The CDR3 has 15 residues.

The chain is built from TRBV4-1 and TRBJ2-1; 8 bases agree with TRBD2. The CDR3 is 13 residues long. The J segment lost 8 bases and the V segment lost 10 bases, leaving 10 bases of the junction unmatched. The germline gives CDR1 MGHRA, CDR2 YSYEKL. The DNA of the CDR3 is TGCGCCATCGCACCGGGACTAGACGATGAGCAGTTCTTC. Translated: CAIAPGLDDEQFF.

This chain uses TRBV11-3 with TRBJ1-1, with TRBD1 identical over 8 bases. Trimming removed 5 bases from V and 4 bases from J; junction bases left unmatched: 6. The CDR3 runs 14 residues. The germline CDR1 and CDR2 sequences are SGHNT and YENEEA. The CDR3 DNA follows: TGTGCCAGCAGCCAGGGGGCTCGGGGCACTGAAGCTTTCTTT. It specifies CASSQGARGTEAFF.

This chain connects TRBV7-2 to TRBJ2-7, with 7 bases matching TRBD2. CDR1 and CDR2 (germline): SGHTA, FQGNSA. With V trimmed by 5 bases and J by 0 bases, 4 bases remained unmatched. CDR3 length: 14 amino acids. The CDR3 DNA is TGTGCCAGCAGCCCTAGCGGCCTCTCCTACGAGCAGTACTTC. Translated, it gives CASSPSGLSYEQYF.

The V gene is TRBV2, the J gene TRBJ2-5; the D is unclear. This CDR3 has 15 amino acids. Germline CDR1 reads SNHLY; CDR2 reads FYNNEI. The V end lost 1 base, the J end lost 5 bases, and 14 bases lay between the germline ends. The CDR3 is CASSEDGTRGETQYF. CDR3 DNA sequence: TGTGCCAGCAGTGAAGACGGTACTCGTGGGGAGACCCAGTACTTC.

V gene TRBV4-1 combines with J gene TRBJ2-4; perhaps TRBD2 as D (6 bases). Germline V gene lookup returns CDR1 MGHRA and CDR2 YSYEKL. CDR3 length: 18 amino acids. V shed 0 bases and J shed 0 bases, with 15 bases lying between them. The CDR3, as DNA: TGCGCCAGCAGCCAAGAAAACGCGGGACGGCTAGCCAAAAACATTCAGTACTTC. It yields the protein CASSQENAGRLAKNIQYF.

The chain employs TRBV4-1 and TRBJ2-7; D is uncertain. The CDR3 length is 14 residues. Germline CDR1 and CDR2: MGHRA and YSYEKL. With 1 base removed from V and 3 bases from J, the gap between germline ends came to 10 bases. The DNA for the CDR3 is TGCGCCAGCAGCCAAGTCCCCCAAGTCTACGAGCAGTACTTC. Translation: CASSQVPQVYEQYF.

The chain has TRBV7-9 and TRBJ1-5, with a possible D match to TRBD1 (6 bases). CDR1 and CDR2 from the germline V gene are SEHNR and FQNEAQ (reference sequence). The CDR3 covers 14 residues. The ends were cut back, 4 bases at V and 12 bases at J, with 19 bases in the middle. CDR3 region: CASSSQGGYGIQHF. CDR3 nucleotide sequence: TGTGCCAGCAGCTCACAGGGTGGGTATGGTATCCAGCATTTT.

The gene calls are TRBV7-9 and TRBJ1-5; no definite D call. The CDR3 is made up of 11 amino acids. The ends were cut back, 5 bases at V and 3 bases at J, with 2 bases in the middle. Germline V lookup: CDR1 SEHNR, CDR2 FQNEAQ (reference sequence). CDR3 loop: CASSLNQPQHF. CDR3 DNA: TGTGCCAGCAGCCTCAATCAGCCCCAGCATTTT.

The chain carries TRBV7-6 and TRBJ2-5; 9 nucleotides line up with TRBD1. V shed 5 bases and J 5 bases; nucleotides not matched to a gene: 9. This CDR3 contains 15 residues. Germline CDR1 SGHVS, CDR2 FNYEAQ. The CDR3: CASSPFLGQGETQYF. The CDR3 bases are TGTGCCAGCAGCCCATTCCTTGGACAGGGGGAGACCCAGTACTTC. The whole variable domain, remainder taken from reference TRBV7-6 and TRBJ2-5, is GAGVSQSPRYKVTKRGQDVALRCDPISGHVSLYWYRQALGQGPEFLTYFNYEAQQDKSGLPNDRFSAERPEGSISTLTIQRTEQRDSAMYRCASSPFLGQGETQYFGPGTRLLVL.

The chain joins TRBV30 to TRBJ1-2; 8 positions agree with TRBD1. The V gene's germline CDR1 is GTSNPN and CDR2 SVGIG (reference sequence). This CDR3 has 12 residues. With 5 bases clipped from V and 10 bases from J, the junction kept 9 bases outside the gene matches. The CDR3 DNA follows: TGTGCCTGGGCGGACAGGGAGAATGACTACACCTTC. Translating it yields CAWADRENDYTF.

V is TRBV7-8 and J is TRBJ1-5, with a tentative D call TRBD1 (6 bases). CDR3 length equals 15 residues. Germline CDR1 reads SGHVS; CDR2 reads FQNEAQ. Trimming stripped 6 bases from V and 7 bases from J, with 19 bases between. The CDR3 nucleotides are TGTGCCAGCAGAAGGGGCCAGGGGACCGGACAGCCCCAGCATTTT. It specifies CASRRGQGTGQPQHF.

The chain has TRBV7-8 and TRBJ2-7; weak D call: TRBD1 (5 bases). The CDR3 extends over 15 amino acids. V dropped 3 bases and J dropped 5 bases, with 17 bases sitting between them. CDR1 SGHVS and CDR2 FQNEAQ come from the germline V gene. CDR3 nucleotide sequence: TGTGCCAGCAGCTTTAGGGCAGGGTTGAGCCACGAGCAGTACTTC. Its translation: CASSFRAGLSHEQYF.

The genes are TRBV5-1 and TRBJ2-1; D is ambiguous. The CDR3 has 11 residues. In germline, CDR1 is SGHRS, CDR2 YFSETQ. V was trimmed by 1 base and J by 4 bases, leaving 0 bases between them. The CDR3: CASSLYNEQFF. DNA of the CDR3: TGCGCCAGCAGCTTGTACAATGAGCAGTTCTTC.

This chain's CDR3 is CASSPLDRRSNYGYTF. The CDR3 nucleotides are TGTGCCAGCAGCCCATTGGACAGGCGCTCTAACTATGGCTACACCTTC. The rearrangement links TRBV9 to TRBJ1-2, with 7 bases lining up with TRBD1. Germline V gene data show CDR1 as SGDLS and CDR2 as YYNGEE. The V gene end was trimmed by 4 bases and the J gene end by 0 bases; junction bases not matched to a gene: 9. The CDR3 totals 16 residues.

The chain recombines TRBV7-9 with TRBJ1-2, with D uncertain. Germline values: CDR1 SEHNR, CDR2 FQNEAQ (reference sequence). The CDR3 is made up of 13 amino acids. V lost 3 bases to trimming and J lost 3 bases, with 8 bases between them. DNA for the CDR3: TGTGCCAGCAGCTTCGAACAGTACTATGGCTACACCTTC. Residues: CASSFEQYYGYTF.

The chain is built from TRBV16 and TRBJ2-1; possible D gene TRBD2, 5 bases. The germline V and J ends were trimmed by 3 bases and 1 base, with 10 bases remaining between them. The CDR3 consists of 15 residues. From germline, CDR1 is KGHSY and CDR2 FQNENV. The chain's CDR3 is CASSQYRGSYNEQFF. The CDR3 DNA reads TGTGCCAGCAGCCAGTATCGGGGATCCTACAATGAGCAGTTCTTC.